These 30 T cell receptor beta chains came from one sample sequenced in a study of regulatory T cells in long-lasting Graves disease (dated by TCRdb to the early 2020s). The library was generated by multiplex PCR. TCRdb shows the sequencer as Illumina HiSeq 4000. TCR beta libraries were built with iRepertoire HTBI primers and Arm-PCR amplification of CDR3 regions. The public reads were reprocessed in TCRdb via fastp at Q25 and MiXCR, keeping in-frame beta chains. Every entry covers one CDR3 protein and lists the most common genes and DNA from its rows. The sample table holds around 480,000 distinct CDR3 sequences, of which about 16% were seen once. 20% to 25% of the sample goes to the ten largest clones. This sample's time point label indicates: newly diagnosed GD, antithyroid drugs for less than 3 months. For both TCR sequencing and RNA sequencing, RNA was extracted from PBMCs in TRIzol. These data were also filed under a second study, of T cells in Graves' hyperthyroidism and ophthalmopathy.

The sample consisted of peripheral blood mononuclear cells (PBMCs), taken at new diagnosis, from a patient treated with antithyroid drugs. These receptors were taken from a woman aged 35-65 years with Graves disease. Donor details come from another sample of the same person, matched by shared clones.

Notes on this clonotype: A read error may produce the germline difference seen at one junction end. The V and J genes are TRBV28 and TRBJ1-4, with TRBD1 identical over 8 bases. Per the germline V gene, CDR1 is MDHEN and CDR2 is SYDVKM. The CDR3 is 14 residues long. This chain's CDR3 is CASILQGGGEKLFF. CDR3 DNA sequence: TGTGCCAGCATTTTACAGGGGGGAGGTGAAAAACTGTTTTTT.

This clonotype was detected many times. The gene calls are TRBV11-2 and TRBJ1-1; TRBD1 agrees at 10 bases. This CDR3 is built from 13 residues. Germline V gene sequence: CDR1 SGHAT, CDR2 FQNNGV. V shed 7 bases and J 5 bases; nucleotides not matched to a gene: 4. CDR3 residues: CASTRDRGTEAFF. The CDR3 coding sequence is TGTGCCAGCACCAGGGACAGGGGAACTGAAGCTTTCTTT.

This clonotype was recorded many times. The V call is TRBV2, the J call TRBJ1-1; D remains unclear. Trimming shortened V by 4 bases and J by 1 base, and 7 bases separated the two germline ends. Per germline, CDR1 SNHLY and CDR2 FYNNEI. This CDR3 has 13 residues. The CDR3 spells CASSGTANTEAFF. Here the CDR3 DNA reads TGTGCCAGCAGTGGCACTGCGAACACTGAAGCTTTCTTT.

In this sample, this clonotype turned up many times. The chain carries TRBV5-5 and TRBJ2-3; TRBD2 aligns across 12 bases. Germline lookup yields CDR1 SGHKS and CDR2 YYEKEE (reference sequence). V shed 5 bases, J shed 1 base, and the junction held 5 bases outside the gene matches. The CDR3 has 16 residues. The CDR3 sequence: CASRRLAGDRTDTQYF. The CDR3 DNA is TGTGCCAGCAGACGACTAGCGGGAGATCGCACAGATACGCAGTATTTT.

The CDR3 region is CASSQDTNSPLHF. CDR3 nucleotides: TGCGCCAGCAGCCAAGACACTAATTCACCCCTCCACTTT. The chain carries TRBV4-1 and TRBJ1-6, with no clear D. Looked up from germline, CDR1 is MGHRA and CDR2 is YSYEKL. This CDR3 spans 13 amino acids. The ends were cut back, 0 bases at V and 6 bases at J, with 3 bases in the middle.

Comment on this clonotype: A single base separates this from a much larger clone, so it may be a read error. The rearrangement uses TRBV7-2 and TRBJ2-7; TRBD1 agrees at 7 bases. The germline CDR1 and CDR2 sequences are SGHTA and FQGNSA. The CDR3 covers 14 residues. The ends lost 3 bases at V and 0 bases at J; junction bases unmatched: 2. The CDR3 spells CASSLTGISYEQYF. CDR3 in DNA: TGTGCCAGCAGCTTGACAGGGATCTCCTACGAGCAGTACTTC.

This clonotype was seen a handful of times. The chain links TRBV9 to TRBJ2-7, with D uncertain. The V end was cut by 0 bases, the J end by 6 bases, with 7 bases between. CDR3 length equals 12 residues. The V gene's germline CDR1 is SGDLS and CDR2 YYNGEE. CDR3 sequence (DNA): TGTGCCAGCAGCGTAGGTCTAAGCGAGCAGTACTTC. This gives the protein CASSVGLSEQYF.

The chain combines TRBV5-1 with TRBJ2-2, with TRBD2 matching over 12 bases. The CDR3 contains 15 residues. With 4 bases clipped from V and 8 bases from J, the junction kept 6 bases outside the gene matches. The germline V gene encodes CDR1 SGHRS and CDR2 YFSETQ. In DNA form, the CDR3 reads TGCGCCAGCAGCCAGACAGGACTAGCGGGGGGGGAGCTGTTTTTT. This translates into CASSQTGLAGGELFF.

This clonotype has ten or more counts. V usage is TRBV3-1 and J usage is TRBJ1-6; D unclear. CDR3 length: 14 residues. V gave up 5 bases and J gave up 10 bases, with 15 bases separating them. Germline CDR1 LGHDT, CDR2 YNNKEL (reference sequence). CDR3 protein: CASSGVGLRSPLHF. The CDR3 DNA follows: TGTGCCAGCAGCGGAGTGGGGTTACGGTCACCCCTCCACTTT.

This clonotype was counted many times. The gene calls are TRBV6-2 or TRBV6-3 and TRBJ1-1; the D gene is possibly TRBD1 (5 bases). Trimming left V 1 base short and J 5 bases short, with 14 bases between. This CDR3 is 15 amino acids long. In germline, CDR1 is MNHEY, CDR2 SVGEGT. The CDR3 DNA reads TGTGCCAGCAGTTACTACGACAGAGTGGGAACTGAAGCTTTCTTT. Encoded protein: CASSYYDRVGTEAFF.

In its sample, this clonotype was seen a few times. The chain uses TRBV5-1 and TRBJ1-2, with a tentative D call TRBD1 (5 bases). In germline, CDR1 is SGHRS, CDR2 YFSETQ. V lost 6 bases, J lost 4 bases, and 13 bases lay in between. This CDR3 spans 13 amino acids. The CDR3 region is CASMRDRGYGYTF. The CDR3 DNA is TGCGCCAGCATGAGGGACCGAGGCTATGGCTACACCTTC.

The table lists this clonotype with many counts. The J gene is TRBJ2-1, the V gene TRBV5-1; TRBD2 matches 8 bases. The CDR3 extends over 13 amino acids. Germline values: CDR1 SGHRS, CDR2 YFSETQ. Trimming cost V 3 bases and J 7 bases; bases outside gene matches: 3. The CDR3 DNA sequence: TGCGCCAGCAGCTCCGGGACTAGGAATGAGCAGTTCTTC. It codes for CASSSGTRNEQFF.

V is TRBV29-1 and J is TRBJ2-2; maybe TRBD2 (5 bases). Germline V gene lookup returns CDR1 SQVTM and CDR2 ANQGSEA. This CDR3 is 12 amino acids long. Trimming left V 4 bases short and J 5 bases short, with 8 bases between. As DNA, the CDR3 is TGCAGCGTTGGTCCGGGGACCGGGGAGCTGTTTTTT. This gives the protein CSVGPGTGELFF.

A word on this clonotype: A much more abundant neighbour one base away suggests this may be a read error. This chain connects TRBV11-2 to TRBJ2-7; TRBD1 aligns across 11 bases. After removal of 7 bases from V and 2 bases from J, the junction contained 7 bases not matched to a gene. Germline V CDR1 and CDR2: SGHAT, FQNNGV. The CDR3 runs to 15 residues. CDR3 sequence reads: CASTTKGQGAYEQYF. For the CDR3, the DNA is TGTGCCAGCACTACCAAGGGACAGGGGGCCTACGAGCAGTACTTC.

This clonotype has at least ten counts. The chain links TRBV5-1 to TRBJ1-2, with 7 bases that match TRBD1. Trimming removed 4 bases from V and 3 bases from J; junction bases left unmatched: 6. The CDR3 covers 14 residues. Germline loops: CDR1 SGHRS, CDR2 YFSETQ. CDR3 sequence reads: CASSQSGTDYGYTF. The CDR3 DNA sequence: TGCGCCAGCAGCCAGTCCGGGACAGACTATGGCTACACCTTC.

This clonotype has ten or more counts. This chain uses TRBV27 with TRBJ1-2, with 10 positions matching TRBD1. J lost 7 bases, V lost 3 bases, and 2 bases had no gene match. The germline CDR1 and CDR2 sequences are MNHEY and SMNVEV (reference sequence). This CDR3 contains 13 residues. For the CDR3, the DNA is TGTGCCAGCAGTTTCCGGGACAGGGGTGGCTACACCTTC. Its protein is CASSFRDRGGYTF.

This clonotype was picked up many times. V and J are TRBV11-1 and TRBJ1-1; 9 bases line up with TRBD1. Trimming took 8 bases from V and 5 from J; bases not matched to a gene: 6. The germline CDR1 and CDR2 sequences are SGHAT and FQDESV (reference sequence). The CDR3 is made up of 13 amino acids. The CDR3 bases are TGTGCCAGCCTTGGACAGGGGTTTACTGAAGCTTTCTTT. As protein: CASLGQGFTEAFF.

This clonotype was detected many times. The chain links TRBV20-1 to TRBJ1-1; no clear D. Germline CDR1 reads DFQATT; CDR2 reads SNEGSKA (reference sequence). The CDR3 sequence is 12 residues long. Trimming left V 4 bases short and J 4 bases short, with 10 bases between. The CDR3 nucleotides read TGCAGTGCTATAGCGGGGTCCACTGAAGCTTTCTTT. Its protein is CSAIAGSTEAFF.

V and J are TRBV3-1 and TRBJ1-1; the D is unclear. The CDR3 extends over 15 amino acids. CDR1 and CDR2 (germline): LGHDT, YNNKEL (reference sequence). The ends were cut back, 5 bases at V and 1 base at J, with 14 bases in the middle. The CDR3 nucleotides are TGTGCCAGCAGCGAATTTTATGACACGAACACTGAAGCTTTCTTT. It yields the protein CASSEFYDTNTEAFF.

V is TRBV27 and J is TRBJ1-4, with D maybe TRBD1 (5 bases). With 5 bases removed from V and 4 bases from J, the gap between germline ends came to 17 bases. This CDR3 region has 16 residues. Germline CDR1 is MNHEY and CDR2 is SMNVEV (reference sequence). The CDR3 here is CASSTNIGGVNEKLFF. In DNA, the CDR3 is TGTGCCAGCAGTACCAACATTGGGGGGGTTAATGAAAAACTGTTTTTT.

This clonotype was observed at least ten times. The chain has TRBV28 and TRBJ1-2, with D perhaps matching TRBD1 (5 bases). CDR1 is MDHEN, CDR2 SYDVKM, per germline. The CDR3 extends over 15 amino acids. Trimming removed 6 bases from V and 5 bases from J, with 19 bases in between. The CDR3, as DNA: TGTGCCAGCAGGCTCGGGACCGGAGGAGGGTATGGCTACACCTTC. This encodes CASRLGTGGGYGYTF.

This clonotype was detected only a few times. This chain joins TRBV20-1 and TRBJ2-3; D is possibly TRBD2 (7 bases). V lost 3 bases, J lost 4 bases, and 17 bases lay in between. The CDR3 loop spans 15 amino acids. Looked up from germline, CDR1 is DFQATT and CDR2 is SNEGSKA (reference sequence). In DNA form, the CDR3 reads TGCAGTGCTAGCGACGGGGGGCGTATTCCAGATACGCAGTATTTT. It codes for CSASDGGRIPDTQYF.

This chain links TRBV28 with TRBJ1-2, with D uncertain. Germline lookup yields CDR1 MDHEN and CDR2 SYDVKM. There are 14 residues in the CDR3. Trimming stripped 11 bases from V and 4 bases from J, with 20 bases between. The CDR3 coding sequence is TGTGCCCACACCCCCGTGGGGAGCGGCTATGGCTACACCTTC. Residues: CAHTPVGSGYGYTF.

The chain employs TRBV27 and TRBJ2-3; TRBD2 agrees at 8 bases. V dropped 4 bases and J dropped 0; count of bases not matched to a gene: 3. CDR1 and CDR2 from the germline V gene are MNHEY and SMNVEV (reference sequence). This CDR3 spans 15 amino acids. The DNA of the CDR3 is TGTGCCAGCAGTTCGCGGGGGGTTAGCACAGATACGCAGTATTTT. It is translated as CASSSRGVSTDTQYF.

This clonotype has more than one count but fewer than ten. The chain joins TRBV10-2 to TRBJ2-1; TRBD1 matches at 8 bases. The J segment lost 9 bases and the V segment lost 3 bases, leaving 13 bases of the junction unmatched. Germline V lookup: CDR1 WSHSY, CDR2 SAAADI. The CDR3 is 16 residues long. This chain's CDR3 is CASSDGFIRGPGEQFF. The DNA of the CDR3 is TGCGCCAGCAGTGATGGGTTTATCAGGGGGCCGGGTGAGCAGTTCTTC.

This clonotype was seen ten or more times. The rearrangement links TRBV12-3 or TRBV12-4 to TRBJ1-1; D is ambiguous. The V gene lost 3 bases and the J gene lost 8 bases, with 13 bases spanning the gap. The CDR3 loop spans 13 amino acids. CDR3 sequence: CASSFDSPAEAFF. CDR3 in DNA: TGTGCCAGCAGTTTCGATAGTCCAGCCGAAGCTTTCTTT.

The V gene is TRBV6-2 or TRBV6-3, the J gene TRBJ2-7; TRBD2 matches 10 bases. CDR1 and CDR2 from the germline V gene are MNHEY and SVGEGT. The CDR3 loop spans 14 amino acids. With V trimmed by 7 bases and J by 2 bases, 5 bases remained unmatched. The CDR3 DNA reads TGTGCCAGCATTTTAGCGGGGGGCACCTACGAGCAGTACTTC. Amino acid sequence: CASILAGGTYEQYF.

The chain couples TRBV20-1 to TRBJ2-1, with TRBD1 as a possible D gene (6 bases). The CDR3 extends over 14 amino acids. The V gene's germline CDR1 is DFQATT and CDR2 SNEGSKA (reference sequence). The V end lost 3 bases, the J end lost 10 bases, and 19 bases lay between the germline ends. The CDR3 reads CSARGFGGEAEQFF. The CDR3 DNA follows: TGCAGTGCTAGGGGGTTTGGGGGCGAGGCGGAGCAGTTCTTC.

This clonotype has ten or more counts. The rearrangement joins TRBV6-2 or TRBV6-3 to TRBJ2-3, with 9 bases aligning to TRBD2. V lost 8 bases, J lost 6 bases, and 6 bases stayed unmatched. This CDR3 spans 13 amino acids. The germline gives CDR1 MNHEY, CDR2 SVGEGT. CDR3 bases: TGTGCCAGCGCCTTAGCGGGGGTGGATACGCAGTATTTT. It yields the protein CASALAGVDTQYF.

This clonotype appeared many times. CDR3 protein: CASRTSSYNEQFF. CDR3 bases: TGTGCCAGCAGGACCAGCTCCTACAATGAGCAGTTCTTC. The chain carries TRBV12-3 or TRBV12-4 and TRBJ2-1; D is uncertain. V dropped 6 bases and J dropped 0 bases, with 6 bases sitting between them. This CDR3 has 13 amino acids.